Below, 24 T cell receptor beta chains from the same sample are listed, as sequenced in a study of blood T cell repertoires in COVID-19. Assay: immunoSEQ multiplex PCR; the TCRdb copy retains only in-frame clones and omits some. In the table there are hundreds of thousands of clones, 90% to 95% of which are singletons. The sample taken for sequencing was peripheral blood. These receptors all come from a young woman who had recovered from COVID-19.

This clone appeared once. V is TRBV28 and J is TRBJ2-3, with TRBD2 matching over 14 bases. Germline V CDR1 and CDR2: MDHEN, SYDVKM. V lost 6 bases, J lost 5 bases, and 19 bases stayed unmatched. The CDR3 is 20 amino acids. Here the CDR3 DNA reads TGTGCCAGCAGCTCTAACCCCCTTATGACTAGCGGGAGGGTTAAAGATACGCAGTATTTT. The encoded protein is CASSSNPLMTSGRVKDTQYF.

This clone is a singleton in its sample. The genes are TRBV5-1 and TRBJ1-4, with D possibly TRBD1 on 5 matching bases. CDR1 is SGHRS, CDR2 YFSETQ, per germline. The CDR3 spans 15 residues. Trimming left V 0 bases short and J 6 bases short, with 12 bases between. The CDR3 nucleotides are TGCGCCAGCAGCTTGGGACCGGGGGAGGATGAAAAACTGTTTTTT. As protein: CASSLGPGEDEKLFF.

This rearrangement joins TRBV11-2 to TRBJ1-2, with TRBD1 matching 7 bases. The V segment lost 0 bases and the J segment 4 bases; nucleotides outside the gene matches: 8. Germline V gene data show CDR1 as SGHAT and CDR2 as FQNNGV. The length of the CDR3 is 16 residues. In nucleotides, the CDR3 is TGTGCCAGCAGCTTAGATGGGGGAACAGGGGTCTATGGCTACACCTTC. This sequence encodes CASSLDGGTGVYGYTF.

CDR3 nucleotides: TGCGCCAGCAGGGACAAGGAGGACAGGGGGCCCATCTCGGAGAGGGAGCAGTACGTC. It translates to CASRDKEDRGPISEREQYV. The V gene is TRBV10-1, the J gene TRBJ2-7; the match to TRBD1 covers 11 bases. V shed 6 bases, J shed 7 bases, and the junction held 23 bases outside the gene matches. The CDR3 runs to 19 residues. Germline V gene lookup returns CDR1 WNHNN and CDR2 SYGVQD (reference sequence).

In DNA form, the CDR3 reads TGCGCCAGCAGCTTGGAGGTAGCAGGGGAGACCCAGTACTTC. Amino acid sequence: CASSLEVAGETQYF. The chain recombines TRBV5-1 with TRBJ2-5, with D perhaps matching TRBD1 (5 bases). V was trimmed by 0 bases and J by 5 bases, leaving 11 bases between them. Per the germline V gene, CDR1 is SGHRS and CDR2 is YFSETQ. The CDR3 is 14 amino acids.

The chain joins TRBV18 to TRBJ1-1, with unresolved D. The V and J ends lost 2 bases and 5 bases respectively, with 12 bases between them. The germline CDR1 and CDR2 sequences are KGHSH and LQKENI. This CDR3 comprises 14 residues. CDR3 bases: TGTGCCAGCTCACCAGTCGCTTCGGAGACTGAAGCTTTCTTT. Its translation is CASSPVASETEAFF.

In its sample, this clone was seen a few times. The V gene is TRBV6-5, the J gene TRBJ1-1, with 10 bases fitting TRBD1. The CDR3 has 14 amino acids. V gave up 5 bases and J gave up 8 bases; unmatched junction bases: 8. CDR1 is MNHEY, CDR2 SVGAGI, per germline. The CDR3 nucleotides are TGTGCCAGCAGTCACGACAGGGGGCGGCGAGAAGCTTTCTTT. Its translation is CASSHDRGRREAFF.

The chain couples TRBV21-1 to TRBJ2-2; no check of the table's D call, TRBD2, against the DNA was made. TRBV21-1 is a pseudogene locus. This CDR3 has 18 amino acids. This chain's CDR3 is CASSLKLAGVMGAGELFF. DNA of the CDR3: TGTGCCAGCAGCCTAAAACTAGCGGGAGTAATGGGGGCCGGGGAGCTGTTTTTT.

This chain joins TRBV5-6 and TRBJ2-2, with 9 bases matching TRBD1. J gave up 0 bases and V 2 bases, and 11 bases lay outside the gene matches. Germline CDR1 reads SGHDT; CDR2 reads YYEEEE. This CDR3 has 19 residues. This CDR3 is CASSFSTEQGAPNTGELFF. Written as DNA, the CDR3 is TGTGCCAGCAGCTTTTCAACCGAACAGGGGGCGCCGAACACCGGGGAGCTGTTTTTT.

This clone has a handful of counts. This chain connects TRBV2 to TRBJ2-7; D might be TRBD1 (8 bases). Trimming pared 8 bases from V and 7 bases from J, leaving 15 bases between. This CDR3 spans 12 amino acids. The germline CDR1 and CDR2 sequences are SNHLY and FYNNEI. As DNA, the CDR3 is TGTGCCAGCGGACAGGGAGGGTATGAGCAGTACGTC. It encodes CASGQGGYEQYV.

The chain is built from TRBV5-4 and TRBJ2-2; 9 positions agree with TRBD2. The germline gives CDR1 SGHNT, CDR2 YYREEE (reference sequence). The CDR3 is 17 amino acids. Unmatched junction bases numbered 10, after V lost 1 base and J lost 6 bases. The CDR3: CASSLYGGTSRAGELFF. The CDR3 DNA sequence: TGTGCCAGCAGCTTGTACGGAGGGACTAGCCGGGCCGGGGAGCTGTTTTTT.

The CDR3 spells CASSLREVYEQYV. DNA of the CDR3: TGTGCCAGCAGTCTTCGGGAGGTTTACGAGCAGTACGTC. The chain has TRBV6-2 or TRBV6-3 and TRBJ2-7, with 7 bases identical to TRBD2. The CDR3 is 13 residues long. The V segment lost 5 bases and the J segment 4 bases; nucleotides outside the gene matches: 5. CDR1 and CDR2 from the germline V gene are MNHEY and SVGEGT.

V and J are TRBV4-3 and TRBJ2-3, with 11 bases lining up with TRBD2. V gave up 5 bases and J gave up 5 bases; unmatched junction bases: 18. The CDR3 has 19 residues. Germline assignment: CDR1 LGHNA and CDR2 YSLEER. In DNA, the CDR3 is TGCGCCAGCAGCTTAGATCTCCGGATTACTAGCGGGAGTCAAGATACGCAGTATTTT. It yields the protein CASSLDLRITSGSQDTQYF.

The chain combines TRBV24-1 with TRBJ2-6; a possible D gene is TRBD1 (6 bases). The CDR3 runs 19 residues. Germline CDR1 reads KGHDR; CDR2 reads SFDVKD. V was shortened by 0 bases and J by 4 bases, with 18 bases between the two germline ends. CDR3 sequence: CATSDLRVRQGTGANVLTF. Written as DNA, the CDR3 is TGTGCCACCAGTGATTTGCGTGTTAGGCAGGGGACCGGGGCCAACGTCCTGACTTTC.

V usage is TRBV18 and J usage is TRBJ1-5, with 7 bases lining up with TRBD1. CDR3 length equals 13 residues. Trimming at V came to 6 bases and at J to 1 base, leaving 0 bases not matched to a gene. Germline CDR1 KGHSH, CDR2 LQKENI. CDR3 amino acids: CASSTGSNQPQHF. The CDR3 DNA reads TGTGCCAGCTCGACAGGGAGCAATCAGCCCCAGCATTTT. The whole variable domain, filled in from reference TRBV18 and TRBJ1-5, reads NAGVMQNPRHLVRRRGQEARLRCSPMKGHSHVYWYRQLPEEGLKFMVYLQKENIIDESGMPKERFSAEFPKEGPSILRIQQVVRGDSAAYFCASSTGSNQPQHFGDGTRLSIL.

The chain is built from TRBV7-2 and TRBJ1-2, with 9 bases identical to TRBD1. Per germline, CDR1 SGHTA and CDR2 FQGNSA. The CDR3 has 16 amino acids. J was trimmed by 6 bases and V by 1 base; bases with no gene match: 9. CDR3 loop: CASSLVSGQGHNGYTF. The DNA of the CDR3 is TGTGCCAGCAGCTTAGTATCGGGACAGGGACACAATGGCTACACCTTC.

V is TRBV2 and J is TRBJ1-1; D remains ambiguous. Germline CDR1 is SNHLY and CDR2 is FYNNEI. The CDR3 contains 13 residues. V shed 6 bases and J shed 1 base, with 9 bases lying between them. CDR3 nucleotide sequence: TGTGCCAGCAGCCCCCTCGGGAACACTGAAGCTTTCTTT. The encoded protein is CASSPLGNTEAFF. The variable domain in full, with the rest retrieved from reference TRBV2 and TRBJ1-1, is EPEVTQTPSHQVTQMGQEVILRCVPISNHLYFYWYRQILGQKVEFLVSFYNNEISEKSEIFDDQFSVERPDGSNFTLKIRSTKLEDSAMYFCASSPLGNTEAFFGQGTRLTVV.

This clone was counted once. The rearrangement links TRBV5-1 to TRBJ2-5, with 8 bases matching TRBD2. V lost 4 bases, J lost 3 bases, and 8 bases stayed unmatched. From germline, CDR1 is SGHRS and CDR2 YFSETQ. The CDR3 spans 15 residues. As DNA, the CDR3 is TGCGCCAGCAGCATTAGCGGGACGCGCGAAGAGACCCAGTACTTC. Amino acid sequence: CASSISGTREETQYF.

The chain recombines TRBV6-2 or TRBV6-3 with TRBJ2-3, with D possibly matching TRBD2 (5 bases). CDR1 is MNHEY and CDR2 is SVGEGT in the germline V gene. CDR3 length: 17 amino acids. V lost 2 bases and J 0 bases, leaving 15 bases between the germline ends. The CDR3 DNA reads as TGTGCCAGCAGTTACCCGTTGCCAGCGGACAGCACAGATACGCAGTATTTT. Translated, it gives CASSYPLPADSTDTQYF.

V usage is TRBV15 and J usage is TRBJ2-1, with a weak D call TRBD2 (6 bases). The CDR3 loop spans 15 amino acids. Trimming pared 4 bases from V and 0 bases from J, leaving 10 bases between. Germline CDR1 is LNHNV and CDR2 is YYDKDF (reference sequence). The CDR3 region has the DNA TGTGCCACCAGCAAAGGCGGGATCTCCTACAATGAGCAGTTCTTC. It yields the protein CATSKGGISYNEQFF.

This clone showed up just a few times. The chain has TRBV29-1 and TRBJ1-1; D gene ambiguous. The CDR3 spans 12 residues. The germline CDR1 and CDR2 sequences are SQVTM and ANQGSEA. Trimming cost V 4 bases and J 0 bases, with 6 bases left between them. In DNA form, the CDR3 reads TGCAGCGTTGCTCAGTTGAACACTGAAGCTTTCTTT. The encoded protein is CSVAQLNTEAFF.

This rearrangement joins TRBV19 to TRBJ2-3; 12 bases line up with TRBD2. Germline V lookup: CDR1 LNHDA, CDR2 SQIVND (reference sequence). With 4 bases clipped from V and 3 bases from J, the junction kept 8 bases outside the gene matches. This CDR3 spans 17 amino acids. DNA for the CDR3: TGTGCCAGTAGTACCCCTAGCGGGAGGGCCGGGACAGATACGCAGTATTTT. Its protein product is CASSTPSGRAGTDTQYF.

The chain employs TRBV15 and TRBJ2-5; D may be TRBD2 (5 bases). Germline CDR1 is LNHNV and CDR2 is YYDKDF (reference sequence). The CDR3 has 14 amino acids. V lost 1 base, J lost 5 bases, and 11 bases lay in between. DNA for the CDR3: TGTGCCACCAGCAGAGGTGGAGGTACGGAGACCCAGTACTTC. Encoded protein: CATSRGGGTETQYF.

The chain employs TRBV19 and TRBJ1-1; D gene unclear. Trimming removed 6 bases from V and 1 base from J, with 12 bases in between. CDR1 and CDR2 from the germline V gene are LNHDA and SQIVND (reference sequence). The CDR3 loop spans 14 amino acids. Here the CDR3 reads CASRIYSGNTEAFF. The CDR3 DNA reads TGTGCCAGTAGGATATACAGCGGGAACACTGAAGCTTTCTTT.